This T cell receptor beta chain was recovered during a study of shared clonotypes between healthy human individuals. Investigators spread the genomic DNA of each subset evenly over several immunoSEQ plates. Clones were read by immunoSEQ multiplex PCR, and TCRdb kept only the in-frame ones, dropping some. The sample shows about 1.1 million clones, around 82% of them seen only once. Per the germline V gene, CDR1 is KGHSH and CDR2 is LQKENI. This CDR3 has 13 residues. V was clipped by 3 bases and J by 11 bases, with 16 bases between them. The sequence was obtained from a man aged 18 to 35 in good health. Some clones in this sample may be carry-over from other donors' samples. The chain carries TRBV18 and TRBJ1-1; the D gene is possibly TRBD1 (5 bases). The source material was memory CD4+ T cells from PBMCs. Subset noted: CD45RA-negative fraction. The CDR3 bases are TGTGCCAGCTCACCTGGGACTTATTTAGACGCTTTCTTT. It codes for CASSPGTYLDAFF.